Listed below are T cell receptor beta chains from one sample, sequenced in a study of T cell responses to AZD1222 COVID-19 vaccine. Generated by immunoSEQ multiplex PCR, the TCRdb table keeps only in-frame clones and is missing some. Of about 120,000 clones in the sample, 80% to 90% are singletons; the top ten hold 3% to 4%. This specimen consisted of peripheral blood, obtained on day 0 of MenACWY control vaccination. The receptor set was obtained from an adult in good health. The CDR3 runs from the conserved cysteine through the conserved F or W. The D gene is left open where the match is weak. For some rows the clone size is stated as once, few or many, or as a class when expanded; others skip it.

>TRBV28|NA|TRBJ2-7|14|NA
TGTGCCAGCAGTTTACTCAGGGCCGCCTACGAGCAGTACTTC
CASSLLRAAYEQYF
>TRBV7-2|few|TRBJ2-5|15|NA
TGTGCCAGCAGCCTAAGCCTAGTCCGGGGTGAGACCCAGTACTTC
CASSLSLVRGETQYF
>TRBV4-1|NA|TRBJ1-1|14|TRBD1
TGCGCCAGCAGCCCACAGGGGGCGATCACTGAAGCTTTCTTT
CASSPQGAITEAFF
>TRBV7-2|NA|TRBJ2-3|18|NA
TGTGCCAGCAGCCCTCTAGAGGGCAGCGTCCCCGGCACAGATACGCAGTATTTT
CASSPLEGSVPGTDTQYF
>TRBV5-5|NA|TRBJ2-4|20|TRBD2
TGTGCCAGCAGCTTGGCCTGGGGGGGACTTGAATCCTCAGCCAAAAACATTCAGTACTTC
CASSLAWGGLESSAKNIQYF
>TRBV28|NA|TRBJ1-5|14|TRBD1
TGTGCCAGCAGTCCTGGGACAGGAGGACGGACCCAGCATTTT
CASSPGTGGRTQHF
>TRBV7-9|NA|TRBJ2-7|15|NA
TGTGCCAGCAGCCGGGGGGGACAGGGCCGTTCCGAGCAGTACTTC
CASSRGGQGRSEQYF
>TRBV5-1|NA|TRBJ1-2|13|TRBD1
TGCGCCAGCAGCCCGGGGACAGGCTATGGCTACACCTTC
CASSPGTGYGYTF
>TRBV7-3|NA|TRBJ1-4|15|NA
TGTGCCAGCAGCCTCTCAGGGGCGCCAGGGGAAAAACTGTTTTTT
CASSLSGAPGEKLFF
>TRBV4-2|NA|TRBJ1-5|18|TRBD1
TGTGCCAGCAGCCAAGGCCTTCCAGGGGGTCGGAGCAATCAGCCCCAGCATTTT
CASSQGLPGGRSNQPQHF
>TRBV14|NA|TRBJ1-6|14|NA
TGTGCCAGCCGCGAACGCTCCTATAATTCACCCCTCCACTTT
CASRERSYNSPLHF
>TRBV5-1|NA|TRBJ2-3|14|NA
TGCGCCAGCAGCTTGGAGGCGCGGGGAGATACGCAGTATTTT
CASSLEARGDTQYF
>TRBV7-2|once|TRBJ2-3|13|NA
TGTGCCAGCAGCGCGCTAGCGACAGATACGCAGTATTTT
CASSALATDTQYF
>TRBV5-1|NA|TRBJ2-3|15|NA
TGCGCCAGCAGCTTGTCCTGGCGAGACACAGATACGCAGTATTTT
CASSLSWRDTDTQYF
>TRBV27|NA|TRBJ2-7|13|NA
TGTGCCAGCAGTTTCGGGCGTCCCTACGAGCAGTACTTC
CASSFGRPYEQYF
>TRBV28|NA|TRBJ1-3|16|NA
TGTGCCAGCAGTCCCCACACTGAGTTCTCTGGAAACACCATATATTTT
CASSPHTEFSGNTIYF
>TRBV2|NA|TRBJ2-5|12|NA
TGTGCCAGCAGTCAGGCGGGGGAGACCCAGTACTTC
CASSQAGETQYF
>TRBV18|NA|TRBJ2-7|17|NA
TGTGCCAGCTCACCAGCCTTAGGCCCCGGACGGGACTACGAGCAGTACTTC
CASSPALGPGRDYEQYF
>TRBV4-3|NA|TRBJ1-5|14|NA
TGCGCCAGCAGCCAATACGCCGGACCTCAGCCCCAGCATTTT
CASSQYAGPQPQHF
>TRBV19|NA|TRBJ1-1|12|NA
TGTGCCAGTAGTATTGGGGCCACTGAAGCTTTCTTT
CASSIGATEAFF
>TRBV19|NA|TRBJ1-6|18|NA
TGTGCCAGTAGTATAAGACTATCATGGAGCTCCTATAATTCACCCCTCCACTTT
CASSIRLSWSSYNSPLHF
>TRBV21-1|NA|TRBJ1-1|14|NA
TGTGCCAGCAGCAAAGGGACAGGGGACACTGAAGCTTTCTTT
CASSKGTGDTEAFF
>TRBV6-5|NA|TRBJ1-1|13|NA
TGTGCCAGCAGTCCGGGACAGAACACTGAAGCTTTCTTT
CASSPGQNTEAFF
>TRBV27|NA|TRBJ1-6|14|TRBD1
TGTGCCAGCAGGCCGGGACAGATTAATTCACCCCTCCACTTT
CASRPGQINSPLHF
>TRBV5-5|NA|TRBJ2-5|11|NA
TGTGCCAGCAGCGGGGCTTTGACCCAGTACTTC
CASSGALTQYF
>TRBV6-2/TRBV6-3|once|TRBJ1-5|14|NA
TGTGCCAGCAGTTACCGCAGGGACAATCAGCCCCAGCATTTT
CASSYRRDNQPQHF
>TRBV27|NA|TRBJ1-2|15|TRBD1
TGTGCCAGCAGACCCTTGACGGGACAGATCTATGGCTACACCTTC
CASRPLTGQIYGYTF
>TRBV3-1/TRBV3-2|NA|TRBJ2-5|16|NA
TGTGCCAGCAGCCAGGGCGGGCGGAAGGACCAAGAGACCCAGTACTTC
CASSQGGRKDQETQYF
>TRBV2|once|TRBJ2-7|12|NA
TGTGCCAGCAGTCCGGGCTCCTACGAGCAGTACTTC
CASSPGSYEQYF
>TRBV29-1|NA|TRBJ2-5|14|NA
TGCAGCGTCGAAAAATGGACTTCCGCTGGGACCCAGTACTTC
CSVEKWTSAGTQYF
>TRBV2|NA|TRBJ1-3|14|NA
TGTGCCAGCAGGTCAGGGTTCTCTGGAAACACCATATATTTT
CASRSGFSGNTIYF
>TRBV7-8|NA|TRBJ1-1|16|NA
TGTGCCAGCAGCTTAGGAGATCCCCGGCCGTGGACTGAAGCTTTCTTT
CASSLGDPRPWTEAFF